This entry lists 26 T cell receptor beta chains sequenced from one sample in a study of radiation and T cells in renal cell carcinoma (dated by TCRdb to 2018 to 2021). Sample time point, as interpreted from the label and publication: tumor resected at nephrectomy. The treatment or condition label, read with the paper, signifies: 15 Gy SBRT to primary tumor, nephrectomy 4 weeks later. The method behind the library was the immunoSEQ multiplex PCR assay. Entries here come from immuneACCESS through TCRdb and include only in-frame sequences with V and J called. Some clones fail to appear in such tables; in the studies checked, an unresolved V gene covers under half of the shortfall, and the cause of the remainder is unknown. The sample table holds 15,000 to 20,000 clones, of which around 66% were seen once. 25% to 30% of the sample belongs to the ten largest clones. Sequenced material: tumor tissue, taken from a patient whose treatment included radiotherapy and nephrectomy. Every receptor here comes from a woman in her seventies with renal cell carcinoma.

The CDR3 region is CAWSELPPPYEQYF. In DNA form, the CDR3 reads TGTGCCTGGAGTGAGCTCCCGCCACCCTACGAGCAGTACTTC. The rearrangement links TRBV30 to TRBJ2-7; no clear D gene. CDR1 GTSNPN and CDR2 SVGIG come from the germline V gene (reference sequence). The germline V and J ends were trimmed by 1 base and 2 bases, with 12 bases remaining between them. This CDR3 is 14 amino acids long.

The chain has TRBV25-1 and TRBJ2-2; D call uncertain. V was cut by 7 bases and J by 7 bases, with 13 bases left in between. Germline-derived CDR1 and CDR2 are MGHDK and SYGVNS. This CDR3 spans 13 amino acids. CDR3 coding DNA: TGTGCCAGCACCGGCCCCAGGATCGGGGAGCTGTTTTTT. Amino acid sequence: CASTGPRIGELFF.

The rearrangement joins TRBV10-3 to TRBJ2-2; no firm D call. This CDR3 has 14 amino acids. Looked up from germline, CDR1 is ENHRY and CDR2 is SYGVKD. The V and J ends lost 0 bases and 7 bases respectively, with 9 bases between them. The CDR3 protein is CAISESGSIGELFF. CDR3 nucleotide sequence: TGTGCCATCAGTGAGTCTGGCTCCATCGGGGAGCTGTTTTTT.

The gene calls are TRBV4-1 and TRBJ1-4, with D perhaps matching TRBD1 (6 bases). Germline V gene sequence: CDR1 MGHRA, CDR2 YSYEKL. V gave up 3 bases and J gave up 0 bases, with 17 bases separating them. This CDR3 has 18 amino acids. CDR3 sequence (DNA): TGCGCCAGCAGCCATAGACGGGGGGCGCGGGCAACTAATGAAAAACTGTTTTTT. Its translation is CASSHRRGARATNEKLFF.

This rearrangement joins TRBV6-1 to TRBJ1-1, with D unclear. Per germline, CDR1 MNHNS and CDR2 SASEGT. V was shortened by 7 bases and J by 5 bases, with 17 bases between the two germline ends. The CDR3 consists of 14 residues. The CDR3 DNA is TGTGCCAGCACCCCAAAAGGTGGGATTACTGAAGCTTTCTTT. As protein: CASTPKGGITEAFF.

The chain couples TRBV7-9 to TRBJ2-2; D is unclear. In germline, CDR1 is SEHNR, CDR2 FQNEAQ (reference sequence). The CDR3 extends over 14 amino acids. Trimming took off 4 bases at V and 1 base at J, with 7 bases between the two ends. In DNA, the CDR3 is TGTGCCAGCAGCTCTCAAGGGAACACCGGGGAGCTGTTTTTT. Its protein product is CASSSQGNTGELFF.

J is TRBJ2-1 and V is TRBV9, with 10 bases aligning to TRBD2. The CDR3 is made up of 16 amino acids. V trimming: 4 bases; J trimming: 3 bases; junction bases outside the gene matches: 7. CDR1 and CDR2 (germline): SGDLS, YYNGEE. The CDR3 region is CASSPGLADFYNEQFF. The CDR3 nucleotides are TGTGCCAGCAGCCCAGGACTAGCGGATTTCTACAATGAGCAGTTCTTC.

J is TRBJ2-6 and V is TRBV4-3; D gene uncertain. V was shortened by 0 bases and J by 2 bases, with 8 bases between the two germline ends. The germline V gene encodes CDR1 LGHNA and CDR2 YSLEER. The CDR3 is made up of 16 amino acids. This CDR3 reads CASSQDAIPGANVLTF. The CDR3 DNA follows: TGCGCCAGCAGCCAAGATGCTATTCCTGGGGCCAACGTCCTGACTTTC.

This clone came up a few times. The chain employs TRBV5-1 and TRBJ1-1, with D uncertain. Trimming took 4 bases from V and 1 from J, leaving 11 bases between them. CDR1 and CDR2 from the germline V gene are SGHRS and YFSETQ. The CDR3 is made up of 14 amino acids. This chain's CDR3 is CASSRSGPNTEAFF. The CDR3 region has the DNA TGCGCCAGCAGCAGATCAGGACCGAACACTGAAGCTTTCTTT.

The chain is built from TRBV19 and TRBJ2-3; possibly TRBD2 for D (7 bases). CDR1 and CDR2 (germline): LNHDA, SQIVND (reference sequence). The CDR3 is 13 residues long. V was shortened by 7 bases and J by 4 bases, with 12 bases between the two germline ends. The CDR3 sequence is CASNAGASDTQYF. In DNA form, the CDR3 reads TGTGCCAGTAATGCGGGGGCCTCAGATACGCAGTATTTT.

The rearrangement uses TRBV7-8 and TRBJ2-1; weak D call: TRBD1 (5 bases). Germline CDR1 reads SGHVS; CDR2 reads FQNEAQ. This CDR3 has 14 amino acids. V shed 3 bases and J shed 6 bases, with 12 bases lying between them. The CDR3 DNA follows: TGTGCCAGCAGCTTTCGACAGCCTAGCAATGAGCAGTTCTTC. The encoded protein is CASSFRQPSNEQFF.

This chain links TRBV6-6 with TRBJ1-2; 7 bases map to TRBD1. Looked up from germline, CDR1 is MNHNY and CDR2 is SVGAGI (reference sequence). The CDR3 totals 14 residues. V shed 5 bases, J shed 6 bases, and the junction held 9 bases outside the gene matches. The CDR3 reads CASSNDDRANGYTF. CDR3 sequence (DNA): TGTGCCAGCAGTAACGACGACAGGGCGAATGGCTACACCTTC.

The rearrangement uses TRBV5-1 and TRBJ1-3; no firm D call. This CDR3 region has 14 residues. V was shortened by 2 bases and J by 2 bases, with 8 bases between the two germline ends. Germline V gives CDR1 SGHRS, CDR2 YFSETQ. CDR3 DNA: TGCGCCAGCAGCTTTGGGGAGGCTGGAAACACCATATATTTT. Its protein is CASSFGEAGNTIYF.

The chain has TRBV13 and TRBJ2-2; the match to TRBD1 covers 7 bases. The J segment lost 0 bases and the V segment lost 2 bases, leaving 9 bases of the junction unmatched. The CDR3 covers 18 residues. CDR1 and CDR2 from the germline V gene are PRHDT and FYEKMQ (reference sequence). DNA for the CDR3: TGTGCCAGCAGCTTACTGCTCATAGGGGGCCCGAACACCGGGGAGCTGTTTTTT. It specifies CASSLLLIGGPNTGELFF. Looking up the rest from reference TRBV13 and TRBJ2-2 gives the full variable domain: AAGVIQSPRHLIKEKRETATLKCYPIPRHDTVYWYQQGPGQDPQFLISFYEKMQSDKGSIPDRFSAQQFSDYHSELNMSSLELGDSALYFCASSLLLIGGPNTGELFFGEGSRLTVL.

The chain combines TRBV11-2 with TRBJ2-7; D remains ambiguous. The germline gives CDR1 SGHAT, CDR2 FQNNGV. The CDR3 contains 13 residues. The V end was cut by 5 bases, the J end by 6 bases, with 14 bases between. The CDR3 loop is CASSPQLASEQYF. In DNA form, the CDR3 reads TGTGCCAGCAGCCCTCAGCTGGCCTCCGAGCAGTACTTC. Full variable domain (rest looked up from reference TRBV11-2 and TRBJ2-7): EAGVAQSPRYKIIEKRQSVAFWCNPISGHATLYWYQQILGQGPKLLIQFQNNGVVDDSQLPKDRFSAERLKGVDSTLKIQPAKLEDSAVYLCASSPQLASEQYFGPGTRLTVT.

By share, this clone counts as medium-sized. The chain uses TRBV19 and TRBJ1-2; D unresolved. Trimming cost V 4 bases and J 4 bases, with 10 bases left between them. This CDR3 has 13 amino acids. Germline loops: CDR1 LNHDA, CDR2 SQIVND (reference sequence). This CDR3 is CASSKNGLYGYTF. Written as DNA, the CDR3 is TGTGCCAGTAGTAAAAACGGACTCTATGGCTACACCTTC. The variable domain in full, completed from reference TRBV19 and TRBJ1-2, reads DGGITQSPKYLFRKEGQNVTLSCEQNLNHDAMYWYRQDPGQGLRLIYYSQIVNDFQKGDIAEGYSVSREKKESFPLTVTSAQKNPTAFYLCASSKNGLYGYTFGSGTRLTVV.

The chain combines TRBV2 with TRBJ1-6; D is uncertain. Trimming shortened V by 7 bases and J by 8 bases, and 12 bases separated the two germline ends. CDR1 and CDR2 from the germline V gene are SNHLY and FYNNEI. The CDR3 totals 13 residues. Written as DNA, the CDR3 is TGTGCCAGCATCGACCTCTCGGATTCACCCCTCCACTTT. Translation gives CASIDLSDSPLHF.

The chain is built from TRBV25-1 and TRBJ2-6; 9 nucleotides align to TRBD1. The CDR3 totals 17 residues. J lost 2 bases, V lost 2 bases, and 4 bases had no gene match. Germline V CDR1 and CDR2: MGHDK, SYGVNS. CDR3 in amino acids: CASSEPTGGTGANVLTF. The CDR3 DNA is TGTGCCAGCAGTGAACCGACAGGGGGGACTGGGGCCAACGTCCTGACTTTC.

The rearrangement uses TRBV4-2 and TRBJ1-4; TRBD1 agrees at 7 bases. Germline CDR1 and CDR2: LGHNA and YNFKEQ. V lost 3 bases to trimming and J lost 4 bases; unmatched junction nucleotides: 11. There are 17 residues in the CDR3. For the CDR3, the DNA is TGTGCCAGCAGCCAGCCCCCGCCGGGACAGAATAATGAAAAACTGTTTTTT. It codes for CASSQPPPGQNNEKLFF.

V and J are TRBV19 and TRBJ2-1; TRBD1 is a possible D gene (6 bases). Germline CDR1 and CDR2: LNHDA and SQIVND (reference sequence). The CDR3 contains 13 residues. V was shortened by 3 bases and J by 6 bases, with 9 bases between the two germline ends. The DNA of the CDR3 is TGTGCCAGTAGTATCAGGGGCGGCAATGAGCAGTTCTTC. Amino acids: CASSIRGGNEQFF.

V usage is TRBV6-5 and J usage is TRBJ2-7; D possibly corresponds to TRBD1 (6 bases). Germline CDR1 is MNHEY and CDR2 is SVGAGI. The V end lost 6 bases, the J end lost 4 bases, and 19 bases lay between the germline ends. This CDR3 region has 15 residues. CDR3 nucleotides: TGTGCCAGCAGGTACCCCCCCAGGGGCAATTACGAGCAGTACTTC. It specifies CASRYPPRGNYEQYF.

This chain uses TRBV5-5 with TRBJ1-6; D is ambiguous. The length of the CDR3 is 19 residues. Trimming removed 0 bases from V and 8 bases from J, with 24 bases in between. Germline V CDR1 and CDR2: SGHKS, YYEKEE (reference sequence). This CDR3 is CASSLVFFFSAGYYSPLHF. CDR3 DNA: TGTGCCAGCAGCTTGGTTTTCTTTTTTTCGGCTGGATACTATTCACCCCTCCACTTT.

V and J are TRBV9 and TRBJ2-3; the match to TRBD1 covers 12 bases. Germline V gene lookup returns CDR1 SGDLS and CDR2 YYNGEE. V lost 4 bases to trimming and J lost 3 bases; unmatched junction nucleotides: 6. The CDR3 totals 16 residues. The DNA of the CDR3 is TGTGCCAGCAGCCTCGGGACAGGGGGCTGGACAGATACGCAGTATTTT. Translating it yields CASSLGTGGWTDTQYF.

DNA of the CDR3: TGTGCCAGCGGTTCATTCACAGATACGCAGTATTTT. This gives the protein CASGSFTDTQYF. The chain joins TRBV25-1 to TRBJ2-3; D remains ambiguous. Trimming cost V 8 bases and J 2 bases, with 8 bases left between them. This CDR3 has 12 residues. Germline V gene sequence: CDR1 MGHDK, CDR2 SYGVNS.

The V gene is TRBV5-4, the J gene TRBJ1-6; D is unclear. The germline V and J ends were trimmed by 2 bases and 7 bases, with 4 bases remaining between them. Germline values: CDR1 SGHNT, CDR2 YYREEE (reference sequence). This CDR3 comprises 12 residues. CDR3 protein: CASSFGNSPLHF. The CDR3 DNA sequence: TGTGCCAGCAGCTTCGGGAATTCACCCCTCCACTTT. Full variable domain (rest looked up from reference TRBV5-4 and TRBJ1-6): ETGVTQSPTHLIKTRGQQVTLRCSSQSGHNTVSWYQQALGQGPQFIFQYYREEENGRGNFPPRFSGLQFPNYSSELNVNALELDDSALYLCASSFGNSPLHFGNGTRLTVT.

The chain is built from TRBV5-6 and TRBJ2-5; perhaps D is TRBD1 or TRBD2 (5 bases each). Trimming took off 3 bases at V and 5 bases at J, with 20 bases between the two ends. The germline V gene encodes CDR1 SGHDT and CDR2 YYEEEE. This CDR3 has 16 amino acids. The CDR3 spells CASSSRVGRGTETQYF. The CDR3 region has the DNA TGTGCCAGCAGCTCAAGGGTGGGCAGAGGGACCGAGACCCAGTACTTC.